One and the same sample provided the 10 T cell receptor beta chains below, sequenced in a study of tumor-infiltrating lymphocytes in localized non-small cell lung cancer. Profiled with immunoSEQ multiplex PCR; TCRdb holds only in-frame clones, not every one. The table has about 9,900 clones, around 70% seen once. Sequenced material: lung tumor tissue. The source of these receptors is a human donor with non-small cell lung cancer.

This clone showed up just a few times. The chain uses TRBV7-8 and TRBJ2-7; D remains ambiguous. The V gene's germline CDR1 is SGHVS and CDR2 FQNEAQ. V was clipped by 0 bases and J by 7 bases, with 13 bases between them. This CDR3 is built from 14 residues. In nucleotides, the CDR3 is TGTGCCAGCAGCTTAGCTCTCCTGGTCGGGGAGCAGTACTTC. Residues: CASSLALLVGEQYF.

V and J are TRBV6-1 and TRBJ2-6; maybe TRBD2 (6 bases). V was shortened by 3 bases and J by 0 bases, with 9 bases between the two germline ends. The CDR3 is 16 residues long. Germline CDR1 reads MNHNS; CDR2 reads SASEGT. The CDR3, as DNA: TGTGCCAGCAGTGAGCGGCGGGGCTCTGGGGCCAACGTCCTGACTTTC. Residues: CASSERRGSGANVLTF.

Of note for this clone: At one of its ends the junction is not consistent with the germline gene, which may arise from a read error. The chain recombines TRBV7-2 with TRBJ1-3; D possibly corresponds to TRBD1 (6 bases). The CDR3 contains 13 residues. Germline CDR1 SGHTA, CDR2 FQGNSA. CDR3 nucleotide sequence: TGTGCCAGCAGCTTAGCGCAAGAAAGCAGGGGAGATTTT. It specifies CASSLAQESRGDF.

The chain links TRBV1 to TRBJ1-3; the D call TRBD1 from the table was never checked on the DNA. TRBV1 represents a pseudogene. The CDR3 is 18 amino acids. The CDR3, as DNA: TGCACCAGCAGCCAAGACTTAGCCAGGGCCTACTCTGGAAACACCATATATTTT. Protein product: CTSSQDLARAYSGNTIYF.

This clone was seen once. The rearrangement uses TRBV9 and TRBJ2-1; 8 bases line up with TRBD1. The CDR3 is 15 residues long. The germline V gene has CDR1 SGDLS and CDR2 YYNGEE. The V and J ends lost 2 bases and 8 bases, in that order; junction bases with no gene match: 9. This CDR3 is CASSVQGALNDEQFF. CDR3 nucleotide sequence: TGTGCCAGCAGCGTCCAGGGGGCGTTAAATGATGAGCAGTTCTTC.

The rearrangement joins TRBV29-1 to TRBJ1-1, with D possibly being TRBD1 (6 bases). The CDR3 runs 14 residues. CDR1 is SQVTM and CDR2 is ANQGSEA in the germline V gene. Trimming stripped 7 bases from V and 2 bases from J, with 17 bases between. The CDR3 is CSAPSAQGNTEAFF. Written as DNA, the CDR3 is TGCAGCGCCCCAAGTGCACAGGGAAACACTGAAGCTTTCTTT.

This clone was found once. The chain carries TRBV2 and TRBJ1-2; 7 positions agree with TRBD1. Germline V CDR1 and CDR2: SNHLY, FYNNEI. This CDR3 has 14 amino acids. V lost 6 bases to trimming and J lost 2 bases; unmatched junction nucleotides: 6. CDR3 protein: CASSAGTANYGYTF. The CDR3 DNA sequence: TGTGCCAGCAGCGCCGGGACAGCAAACTATGGCTACACCTTC. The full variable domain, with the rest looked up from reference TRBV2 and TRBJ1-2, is EPEVTQTPSHQVTQMGQEVILRCVPISNHLYFYWYRQILGQKVEFLVSFYNNEISEKSEIFDDQFSVERPDGSNFTLKIRSTKLEDSAMYFCASSAGTANYGYTFGSGTRLTVV.

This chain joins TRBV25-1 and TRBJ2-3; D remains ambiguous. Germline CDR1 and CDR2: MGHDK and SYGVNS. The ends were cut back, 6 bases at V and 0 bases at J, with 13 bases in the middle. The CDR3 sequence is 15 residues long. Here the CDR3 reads CASSPYEASTDTQYF. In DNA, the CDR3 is TGTGCCAGCAGCCCTTACGAGGCTAGCACAGATACGCAGTATTTT.

The CDR3 loop reads CASSQTPDSYEQYF. The CDR3, as DNA: TGCGCCAGCAGCCAAACCCCTGACTCCTACGAGCAGTACTTC. The chain employs TRBV4-1 and TRBJ2-7; D gene uncertain. The CDR3 length is 14 residues. V was cut by 2 bases and J by 0 bases, with 8 bases left in between. Germline V gene data show CDR1 as MGHRA and CDR2 as YSYEKL.

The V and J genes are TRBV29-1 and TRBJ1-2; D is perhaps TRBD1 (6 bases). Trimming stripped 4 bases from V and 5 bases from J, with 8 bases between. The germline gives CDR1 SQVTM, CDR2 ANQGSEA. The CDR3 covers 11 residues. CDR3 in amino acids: CSVVTGYGYTF. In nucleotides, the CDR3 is TGCAGCGTTGTAACAGGGTATGGCTACACCTTC.